The present TCR beta chain was sequenced within a study of T-cell reconstitution after alpha-beta-depleted transplantation in children. Unique molecular identifiers were incorporated during preparation of the TCRbeta library. TCRdb passed the PCR reads through MiXCR, listing each CDR3 protein once. The data hold around 500,000 distinct CDR3 sequences, with 23% observed a single time. The CDR3 extends over 15 amino acids. The germline CDR1 and CDR2 sequences are ENHRY and SYGVKD. After removal of 4 bases from V and 3 bases from J, the junction contained 5 bases not matched to a gene. Sequenced here: PBMCs, mostly from graft donor cells, sampled 360 days after TCRalphabeta/CD19-depleted stem cell transplant. The rearrangement uses TRBV10-3 and TRBJ2-1; 8 bases align to TRBD1. The TCR sequence derives from a boy in the first two years of life who had a stem cell transplant for acute myeloid leukemia, so the T cells may come from the graft donor. CDR3 in DNA: TGTGCCATCAGTGGGAGGGACAGGTTCTACAATGAGCAGTTCTTC. Translated: CAISGRDRFYNEQFF.